Following are 11 T cell receptor beta chains from one sample sequenced in a study of blood T cell repertoires in COVID-19. Clones were read by immunoSEQ multiplex PCR, and TCRdb kept only the in-frame ones, dropping some. The sample records around 360,000 clones, approximately 87% being singletons. The material sequenced was PBMCs or T cells enriched from blood (not recorded which). Receptors were obtained from a middle-aged man in a cohort exposed to, infected with or recovered from COVID-19 (not recorded which).

This sequence joins TRBV11-2 and TRBJ2-1, with 9 nucleotides matching TRBD2. Germline V gene data show CDR1 as SGHAT and CDR2 as FQNNGV. The CDR3 runs 16 residues. Trimming removed 5 bases from V and 9 bases from J; junction bases left unmatched: 14. The CDR3 nucleotides are TGTGCCAGCAGCAATTTGGGCGGGAGGGCGACGGTTGAGCAGTTCTTC. Translated: CASSNLGGRATVEQFF.

This clone came up once. This chain joins TRBV7-9 and TRBJ2-1; tentatively, D is TRBD2 (6 bases). The CDR3 runs 16 residues. Germline values: CDR1 SEHNR, CDR2 FQNEAQ (reference sequence). The ends were cut back, 5 bases at V and 5 bases at J, with 19 bases in the middle. The CDR3 here is CASSLSGGVWHNEQFF. Written as DNA, the CDR3 is TGTGCCAGCAGCCTCTCGGGCGGGGTCTGGCACAATGAGCAGTTCTTC.

V is TRBV14 and J is TRBJ2-2; 7 bases line up with TRBD1. Losses at the gene ends were 0 bases for V and 4 bases for J; bases not matched to a gene: 5. This CDR3 comprises 16 residues. Germline CDR1 reads SGHDN; CDR2 reads FVKESK. CDR3 sequence: CASSQDIGTVTGELFF. CDR3 bases: TGTGCCAGCAGCCAAGATATCGGGACAGTCACCGGGGAGCTGTTTTTT. The full variable domain, with the rest looked up from reference TRBV14 and TRBJ2-2, is EAGVTQFPSHSVIEKGQTVTLRCDPISGHDNLYWYRRVMGKEIKFLLHFVKESKQDESGMPNNRFLAERTGGTYSTLKVQPAELEDSGVYFCASSQDIGTVTGELFFGEGSRLTVL.

The V call is TRBV28, the J call TRBJ2-7, with a possible D match to TRBD1 (5 bases). CDR3 length: 15 amino acids. Trimming left V 6 bases short and J 4 bases short, with 19 bases between. Per the germline V gene, CDR1 is MDHEN and CDR2 is SYDVKM. CDR3 region: CASSRPPTVKYEQYF. As DNA, the CDR3 is TGTGCCAGCAGCCGCCCACCGACAGTGAAGTACGAGCAGTACTTC.

V gene TRBV19 combines with J gene TRBJ2-7, with 12 nucleotides matching TRBD2. Germline V gene sequence: CDR1 LNHDA, CDR2 SQIVND (reference sequence). J gave up 0 bases and V 7 bases, and 16 bases lay outside the gene matches. The CDR3 covers 19 residues. Written as DNA, the CDR3 is TGTGCCAGTAATTCAGGGGCCGGGACTAGCGGGTTGAGCTCCTACGAGCAGTACTTC. As protein: CASNSGAGTSGLSSYEQYF. Together with reference TRBV19 and TRBJ2-7, the CDR3 gives the full variable domain: DGGITQSPKYLFRKEGQNVTLSCEQNLNHDAMYWYRQDPGQGLRLIYYSQIVNDFQKGDIAEGYSVSREKKESFPLTVTSAQKNPTAFYLCASNSGAGTSGLSSYEQYFGPGTRLTVT.

The chain has TRBV6-5 and TRBJ2-5, with 8 bases aligning to TRBD2. The CDR3 contains 13 residues. Per germline, CDR1 MNHEY and CDR2 SVGAGI. V lost 10 bases to trimming and J lost 8 bases; unmatched junction nucleotides: 12. The CDR3 sequence: CAIPGLVPLTQYF. In DNA, the CDR3 is TGTGCCATCCCGGGACTAGTGCCTCTTACCCAGTACTTC.

V gene TRBV6-5 combines with J gene TRBJ1-2; 9 nucleotides line up with TRBD1. The trim removed 7 bases at V and 7 bases at J, leaving 10 bases unmatched. Germline V lookup: CDR1 MNHEY, CDR2 SVGAGI. The CDR3 sequence is 14 residues long. CDR3 coding DNA: TGTGCCAGCATTTCCCGGGACAGGGTTAGTGGCTACACCTTC. Encoded protein: CASISRDRVSGYTF.

The sample holds one count of this clone. The sample contains more than one DNA sequence encoding this CDR3. V gene TRBV19 combines with J gene TRBJ2-7; TRBD1 is a possible D gene (5 bases). The V end lost 2 bases, the J end lost 3 bases, and 8 bases lay between the germline ends. This CDR3 spans 13 amino acids. Germline CDR1 reads LNHDA; CDR2 reads SQIVND (reference sequence). The CDR3 sequence is CASSIQGGYEQYF. CDR3 in DNA: TGTGCCAGTAGTATACAGGGCGGCTACGAGCAGTACTTC.

The J gene is TRBJ2-7, the V gene TRBV5-5; 9 bases agree with TRBD1. CDR1 is SGHKS and CDR2 is YYEKEE in the germline V gene (reference sequence). Losses at the gene ends were 2 bases for V and 5 bases for J; bases not matched to a gene: 2. The CDR3 loop spans 13 amino acids. The CDR3 sequence is CASSFGTGNEQYF. Here the CDR3 DNA reads TGTGCCAGCAGCTTTGGGACAGGGAACGAGCAGTACTTC.

The gene calls are TRBV10-1 and TRBJ2-7; 7 positions agree with TRBD1. J lost 4 bases, V lost 7 bases, and 4 bases had no gene match. CDR1 and CDR2 from the germline V gene are WNHNN and SYGVQD (reference sequence). The CDR3 extends over 12 amino acids. CDR3: CASNTGDYEQYF. The CDR3 region has the DNA TGCGCCAGCAATACAGGGGATTACGAGCAGTACTTC.

The rearrangement links TRBV29-1 to TRBJ2-7, with 7 bases that match TRBD2. Trimming at V came to 6 bases and at J to 6 bases, leaving 8 bases not matched to a gene. CDR1 SQVTM and CDR2 ANQGSEA come from the germline V gene. The CDR3 sequence is 12 residues long. As DNA, the CDR3 is TGCAGCGTGGGACTACCCTGGGGCGAGCAGTACTTC. As protein: CSVGLPWGEQYF.